This T cell receptor (beta chain) is drawn from a study of shared clonotypes between healthy human individuals. Overall study results and limits: The study generally estimated greater richness for naive than memory subsets. Clonotypes that were shared across a few donors made up roughly 5.2% of naive CD4 clonotypes.

Notes on this clone: Its antigen is not identified.

TCRdb's copy holds only in-frame clones and misses some; the assay was immunoSEQ multiplex PCR. The sample carries some 1.5 million clones, roughly 98% recorded once. CDR3 length equals 13 residues. Germline CDR1 and CDR2: KGHSH and LQKENI. This sequence joins TRBV18 and TRBJ2-7; 7 nucleotides line up with TRBD1. Material: naive CD4+ T cells sorted from blood. Stated subset: CD45RA+ positively selected. The TCR originated in a man between 25 and 39 years old in good health. CDR3 sequence: CASSPSGTDLTTV. The DNA of the CDR3 is TGTGCCAGCTCACCAAGTGGGACAGACCTAACGACCGTC.